The table lists the clone carrying this TCR beta chain with many counts. The antigen is not known. This entry comes from a study of T cells in Graves' hyperthyroidism and ophthalmopathy. Regarding the study as a whole: Onset of ophthalmopathy came a median approximately 6.5 months after the model predicted it. Ophthalmopathy was told apart from stable hyperthyroidism by a 13 V-J model. Blood also carried most thyroid clonotypes expanded above 0.001.

TCR beta CDR3 regions were amplified from RNA. When the TCR CDR3 underwent first-round RT-PCR, the HTBI primer set was used. TCRdb used MiXCR to reprocess the multiplex PCR reads, holding one entry per CDR3 protein. The sample comprises around 440,000 distinct CDR3 sequences, 15% to 19% of which are singletons, and roughly an eighth rests with the top ten. This CDR3 region has 19 residues. The V gene end was trimmed by 6 bases and the J gene end by 2 bases; junction bases not matched to a gene: 12. On the basis of clinical symptoms, serum thyroxine and TRAb, thyroid ultrasound and orbital computed tomography, diagnoses were made.

The TCR was taken from a woman aged 18-29 years with Graves' hyperthyroidism. Sequenced material: blood. V is TRBV12-3 or TRBV12-4 and J is TRBJ2-2; 13 positions match TRBD2. Here the CDR3 DNA reads TGTGCCAGCAGCCTTGGACGGACTAGCGGGAGTGGTAACACCGGGGAGCTGTTTTTT. It codes for CASSLGRTSGSGNTGELFF.